This T cell receptor beta chain was documented in a study of blood T cell repertoires in COVID-19. As processed by the authors: Scientists estimated how many nucleated cells there were by amplifying reference gene primers. TCRdb's table, derived via immunoSEQ multiplex PCR, lists solely in-frame clones and lacks some. V, J and clone size derive from that table, while D and trimming were established from the DNA sequence. The sample lists around 77,000 clones, roughly 76% seen once, with around 27% in the top ten. This clone was counted once. From germline, CDR1 is KGHSH and CDR2 LQKENI. This CDR3 has 14 amino acids. V lost 3 bases, J lost 1 base, and 9 bases lay in between.

Input material: peripheral blood. This chain joins TRBV18 and TRBJ1-1, with D unclear. This clonotype was sampled from an elderly woman with active or convalescent COVID-19. The CDR3 region is CASSPLDSNTEAFF. The DNA of the CDR3 is TGTGCCAGCTCACCTTTGGACTCGAACACTGAAGCTTTCTTT.